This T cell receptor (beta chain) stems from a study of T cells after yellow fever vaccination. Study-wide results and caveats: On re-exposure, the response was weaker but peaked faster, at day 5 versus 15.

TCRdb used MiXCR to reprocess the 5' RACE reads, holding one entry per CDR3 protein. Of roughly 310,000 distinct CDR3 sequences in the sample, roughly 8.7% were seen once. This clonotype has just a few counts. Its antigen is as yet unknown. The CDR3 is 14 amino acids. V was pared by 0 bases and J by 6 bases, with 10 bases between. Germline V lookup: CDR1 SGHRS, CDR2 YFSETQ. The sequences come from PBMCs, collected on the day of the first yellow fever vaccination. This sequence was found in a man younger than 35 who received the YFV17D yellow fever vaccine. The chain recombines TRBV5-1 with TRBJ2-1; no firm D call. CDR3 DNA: TGCGCCAGCAGCTTGGATGGGATCCCCAATGAGCAGTTCTTC. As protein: CASSLDGIPNEQFF.